This TCR beta chain was recorded in a study of OX40 agonist ivuxolimab in advanced cancers. Study overall: The study reported partial responses in three patients: one hepatocellular carcinoma, two cutaneous melanoma.

General study findings and limits: Partial responders at 0.1-3.0 mg/kg had among the lowest clonal expansion.

Germline values: CDR1 MNHNS, CDR2 SASEGT. The CDR3 sequence is 15 residues long. Trimming removed 4 bases from V and 5 bases from J, with 16 bases in between. Only in-frame clones appear in the TCRdb table, and some are missing; sequencing was by immunoSEQ multiplex PCR. Counted here are around 99,000 clones, 85% to 95% occurring once; the ten biggest clones make up approximately 1.1%. Regarding this clone: Antigen specificity is unknown.

This chain links TRBV6-1 with TRBJ2-3; weak D call: TRBD1 (6 bases). The material sequenced was CD4+ or CD8+ T cells sorted from blood, taken in a trial of the OX40 agonist ivuxolimab. This receptor was taken from an adult with an advanced solid tumor such as melanoma, head and neck, liver or kidney cancer. The CDR3 region has the DNA TGTGCCAGCAGTGTTAACAGGGAGCGGAGAGATACGCAGTATTTT. Amino acid sequence: CASSVNRERRDTQYF.